Sequencing of this T cell receptor beta chain was carried out in a study of shared clonotypes between healthy human individuals. The repertoire was sequenced with immunoSEQ multiplex PCR; TCRdb's copy has only in-frame clones and lacks some. The sample yields approximately 1.1 million clones, around 78% seen once. This clone was seen just once. V was pared by 9 bases and J by 5 bases, with 18 bases of the junction left unmatched. This CDR3 contains 19 residues. Germline values: CDR1 LNHDA, CDR2 SQIVND (reference sequence). The source material was memory CD4+ T cells from PBMCs. The subset is: CD45RA-negative fraction. The TCR originated in a young man in good health. Some clones in this sample may be carry-over from other donors' samples. J is TRBJ2-1 and V is TRBV19, with TRBD2 matching over 14 bases. DNA of the CDR3: TGTGCCAGACCCGGGACTAGCGGGAGTCTTCCCCCCGCGGACAATGAGCAGTTCTTC. Translating it yields CARPGTSGSLPPADNEQFF.